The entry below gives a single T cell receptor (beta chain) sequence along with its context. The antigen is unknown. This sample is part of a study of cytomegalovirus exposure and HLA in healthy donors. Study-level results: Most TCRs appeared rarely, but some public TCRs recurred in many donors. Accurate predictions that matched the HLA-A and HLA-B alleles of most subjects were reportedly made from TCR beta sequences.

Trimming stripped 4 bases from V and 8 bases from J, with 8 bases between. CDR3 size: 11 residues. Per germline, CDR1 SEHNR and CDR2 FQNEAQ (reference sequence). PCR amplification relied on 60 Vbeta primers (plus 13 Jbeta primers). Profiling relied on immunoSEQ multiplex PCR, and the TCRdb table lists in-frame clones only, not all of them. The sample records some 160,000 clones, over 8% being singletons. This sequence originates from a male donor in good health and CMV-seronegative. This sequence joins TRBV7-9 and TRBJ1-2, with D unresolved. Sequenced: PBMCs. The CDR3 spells CASSSGVGYTF. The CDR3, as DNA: TGTGCCAGCAGCTCTGGAGTCGGCTACACCTTC.